This TCR beta chain was observed in a study of T cell responses to AZD1222 COVID-19 vaccine. CDR3 length equals 14 residues. Germline V gene lookup returns CDR1 SNHLY and CDR2 FYNNEI. The junction had 6 bases not matched to a gene; V was cut back by 4 bases and J by 7 bases. Whole-study results and caveats: At baseline, just a handful of AZD1222 recipients tested seropositive. Females made up more of the donors, who were largely white British, and clonal diversity may have come out too low. Variant regions that are unmutated are reportedly the target of nearly half of spike-specific TCRs.

Sequencing used immunoSEQ multiplex PCR; TCRdb keeps in-frame clones, though not all of them. The top ten hold roughly 2.3% of the sample, which has 85,000 to 90,000 clones, roughly 87% seen once. Comment on this clone: As yet, its antigen is unknown.

The rearrangement joins TRBV2 to TRBJ1-5; TRBD1 matches at 8 bases. Sequenced material: peripheral blood, taken on day 0 of AZD1222 vaccination. This TCR came from an adult in good health. Here the CDR3 reads CASSGQGTGQPQHF. CDR3 bases: TGTGCCAGCAGTGGACAGGGGACGGGGCAGCCCCAGCATTTT. Based on the CDR3 plus reference TRBV2 and TRBJ1-5, the full variable domain is EPEVTQTPSHQVTQMGQEVILRCVPISNHLYFYWYRQILGQKVEFLVSFYNNEISEKSEIFDDQFSVERPDGSNFTLKIRSTKLEDSAMYFCASSGQGTGQPQHFGDGTRLSIL.